The 21 T cell receptor beta chains below come from one sample, sequenced in a study of control samples from healthy donors and cancer patients (dated by TCRdb to 2019 to 2021). Library construction relied on the immunoSEQ multiplex PCR assay. TCRdb holds this immuneACCESS table with in-frame rearrangements only. Some clones are missing; in checked studies, unresolved V genes explain under half, and the rest has no known cause. This sample has under 450,000 clones in its table, and 75% to 95% of those were observed once. 5% to 8% of the sample is held by the ten biggest clonotypes. Input material: PBMCs. The receptor source for this set is a man aged 40-55 years with head and neck cancer.

This chain connects TRBV5-1 to TRBJ1-1; 9 bases are a match to TRBD1. Germline CDR1 SGHRS, CDR2 YFSETQ. V lost 5 bases and J lost 0; bases outside the gene matches: 8. The CDR3 is 16 amino acids. The CDR3, as DNA: TGCGCCAGCAGGGCCGGGACAGGGACGGTGAACACTGAAGCTTTCTTT. The encoded protein is CASRAGTGTVNTEAFF.

The chain uses TRBV5-1 and TRBJ2-7; possibly TRBD1 for D (7 bases). CDR3 length equals 14 residues. The germline CDR1 and CDR2 sequences are SGHRS and YFSETQ. With 1 base removed from V and 6 bases from J, the gap between germline ends came to 14 bases. The CDR3 DNA follows: TGCGCCAGCAGCTTGACAGGGGAGGCCGGCGAGCAGTACTTC. This gives the protein CASSLTGEAGEQYF.

The chain employs TRBV29-1 and TRBJ1-1; D possibly corresponds to TRBD1 (5 bases). This CDR3 has 10 amino acids. From germline, CDR1 is SQVTM and CDR2 ANQGSEA. The V and J ends lost 6 bases and 7 bases respectively, with 9 bases between them. CDR3 sequence (DNA): TGCAGCGTGCTCAGGGTTGAAGCTTTCTTT. This codes for CSVLRVEAFF.

V usage is TRBV9 and J usage is TRBJ1-1; D is uncertain. Germline V gene lookup returns CDR1 SGDLS and CDR2 YYNGEE. The V end lost 2 bases, the J end lost 8 bases, and 13 bases lay between the germline ends. The length of the CDR3 is 13 residues. This chain's CDR3 is CASSVGTTTEAFF. CDR3 bases: TGTGCCAGCAGCGTGGGCACCACGACCGAAGCTTTCTTT.

The genes are TRBV7-9 and TRBJ2-1; D is possibly TRBD2 (6 bases). V shed 4 bases and J shed 4 bases, with 11 bases lying between them. Germline V gene lookup returns CDR1 SEHNR and CDR2 FQNEAQ (reference sequence). The CDR3 has 14 residues. CDR3 nucleotide sequence: TGTGCCAGCAGCTACGGGGGAGATTACAATGAGCAGTTCTTC. Protein: CASSYGGDYNEQFF.

V is TRBV6-5 and J is TRBJ2-7; TRBD2 agrees at 9 bases. Germline loops: CDR1 MNHEY, CDR2 SVGAGI. The CDR3 covers 15 residues. V was clipped by 5 bases and J by 4 bases; unmatched bases: 9. CDR3 sequence: CASSPYSGSLYEQYF. CDR3 nucleotides: TGTGCCAGCAGTCCATATAGCGGGAGCTTATACGAGCAGTACTTC.

The V gene is TRBV6-2 or TRBV6-3, the J gene TRBJ2-3; 8 bases match TRBD2. After removal of 4 bases from V and 5 bases from J, the junction contained 8 bases not matched to a gene. This CDR3 is built from 15 residues. From germline, CDR1 is MNHEY and CDR2 SVGEGT. DNA for the CDR3: TGTGCCAGCAGTTGGGAGTTGGCGGGGGGAGATACGCAGTATTTT. This codes for CASSWELAGGDTQYF.

The chain carries TRBV6-6 and TRBJ2-2; the D is unclear. The germline gives CDR1 MNHNY, CDR2 SVGAGI (reference sequence). The CDR3 has 15 amino acids. Trimming took 4 bases from V and 2 from J, leaving 11 bases between them. The CDR3 DNA is TGTGCCAGCAGTTCCGCCAGCATTAACACCGGGGAGCTGTTTTTT. This codes for CASSSASINTGELFF.

This CDR3 reads CASTPGGNIQYF. The CDR3 DNA reads as TGTGCCAGCACCCCAGGGGGAAACATTCAGTACTTC. V usage is TRBV6-6 and J usage is TRBJ2-4, with TRBD1 identical over 7 bases. This CDR3 is built from 12 residues. The ends lost 7 bases at V and 6 bases at J; junction bases unmatched: 3. Germline V gives CDR1 MNHNY, CDR2 SVGAGI (reference sequence).

The V and J genes are TRBV7-9 and TRBJ1-1; D is unresolved. Germline values: CDR1 SEHNR, CDR2 FQNEAQ (reference sequence). The CDR3 is 15 residues long. Deletions cut 1 base from V and 0 bases from J, with 9 bases between. The CDR3 spells CASSLEGSMNTEAFF. CDR3 coding DNA: TGTGCCAGCAGCTTAGAAGGCAGCATGAACACTGAAGCTTTCTTT.

The gene calls are TRBV29-1 and TRBJ2-1; 11 bases match TRBD2. The germline V gene has CDR1 SQVTM and CDR2 ANQGSEA. The trim removed 5 bases at V and 3 bases at J, leaving 9 bases unmatched. The CDR3 is 16 residues long. This CDR3 is CSVLPTGTSGYNEQFF. DNA of the CDR3: TGCAGCGTTTTGCCCACCGGGACTAGCGGCTACAATGAGCAGTTCTTC.

This clone came up a few times. The chain carries TRBV9 and TRBJ2-1; 14 positions agree with TRBD2. This CDR3 has 15 residues. The germline V gene encodes CDR1 SGDLS and CDR2 YYNGEE. V shed 3 bases and J 6 bases; nucleotides not matched to a gene: 2. The CDR3 DNA reads TGTGCCAGCAGCGCGGGACTAGCGGGAGTCAATGAGCAGTTCTTC. It yields the protein CASSAGLAGVNEQFF.

The chain links TRBV29-1 to TRBJ1-2; 7 nucleotides match TRBD1. The CDR3 totals 13 residues. Germline values: CDR1 SQVTM, CDR2 ANQGSEA. The junction had 7 bases not matched to a gene; V was cut back by 4 bases and J by 5 bases. The CDR3, as DNA: TGCAGCGTTGGGACCGGACAGGTTTATGGCTACACCTTC. Its protein is CSVGTGQVYGYTF. Supplemented by reference TRBV29-1 and TRBJ1-2, the full variable domain reads SAVISQKPSRDICQRGTSLTIQCQVDSQVTMMFWYRQQPGQSLTLIATANQGSEATYESGFVIDKFPISRPNLTFSTLTVSNMSPEDSSIYLCSVGTGQVYGYTFGSGTRLTVV.

The chain links TRBV28 to TRBJ1-1; TRBD1 might be the D (6 bases). The V and J ends lost 4 bases and 12 bases respectively, with 12 bases between them. This CDR3 region has 11 residues. In germline, CDR1 is MDHEN, CDR2 SYDVKM. CDR3 in amino acids: CASSYREVTFF. For the CDR3, the DNA is TGTGCCAGCAGTTACAGGGAGGTGACTTTCTTT.

The chain combines TRBV18 with TRBJ2-7; perhaps TRBD2 as D (6 bases). This CDR3 contains 15 residues. Trimming stripped 3 bases from V and 2 bases from J, with 14 bases between. Germline V CDR1 and CDR2: KGHSH, LQKENI. CDR3 DNA: TGTGCCAGCTCACCCATCGCTAGCGTAACCTACGAGCAGTACTTC. It yields the protein CASSPIASVTYEQYF.

The chain joins TRBV7-2 to TRBJ2-5, with 9 bases aligning to TRBD1. This CDR3 spans 15 amino acids. CDR1 is SGHTA, CDR2 FQGNSA, per germline. With V trimmed by 6 bases and J by 4 bases, 9 bases remained unmatched. CDR3 DNA: TGTGCCAGCAGTTTGGCGGGACAGGGCGGAGAGACCCAGTACTTC. Translating it yields CASSLAGQGGETQYF.

The chain uses TRBV7-3 and TRBJ2-1; 11 bases agree with TRBD1. The CDR3 covers 13 residues. Germline lookup yields CDR1 SGHTA and CDR2 FQGTGA. The J segment lost 10 bases and the V segment lost 4 bases, leaving 3 bases of the junction unmatched. In DNA form, the CDR3 reads TGTGCCAGCAGCTACCGGGACAGGGGGGAGCAGTTCTTC. Translated: CASSYRDRGEQFF.

V is TRBV15 and J is TRBJ1-2; D is uncertain. The CDR3 length is 16 residues. V was shortened by 1 base and J by 9 bases, with 21 bases between the two germline ends. The germline V gene has CDR1 LNHNV and CDR2 YYDKDF (reference sequence). The CDR3: CATSRVIRPGRESYTF. The CDR3 bases are TGTGCCACCAGCAGAGTGATCCGTCCCGGGCGGGAAAGCTACACCTTC.

This clone was detected only a few times. The CDR3 sequence is CASSTGTNSYEQYF. CDR3 nucleotides: TGCGCCAGCAGCACCGGGACTAACTCCTACGAGCAGTACTTC. The rearrangement uses TRBV5-1 and TRBJ2-7; 7 nucleotides match TRBD2. The CDR3 length is 14 residues. J was trimmed by 0 bases and V by 4 bases; bases with no gene match: 4. CDR1 is SGHRS, CDR2 YFSETQ, per germline.

The rearrangement uses TRBV6-6 and TRBJ1-2; 7 bases are shared with TRBD1. In germline, CDR1 is MNHNY, CDR2 SVGAGI (reference sequence). V dropped 6 bases and J dropped 2; count of bases not matched to a gene: 9. This CDR3 has 15 residues. CDR3 sequence reads: CASRVGQGGNYGYTF. The DNA of the CDR3 is TGTGCCAGCAGAGTAGGGCAGGGGGGGAACTATGGCTACACCTTC.

The rearrangement links TRBV7-9 to TRBJ1-6, with a possible D match to TRBD1 (5 bases). The CDR3 contains 17 residues. The V gene lost 6 bases and the J gene lost 0 bases, with 15 bases spanning the gap. CDR1 is SEHNR, CDR2 FQNEAQ, per germline (reference sequence). The chain's CDR3 is CASSNRADSSYNSPLHF. CDR3 bases: TGTGCCAGCAGTAATCGGGCCGACAGCTCCTATAATTCACCCCTCCACTTT.